Many counts were recorded for the clone carrying this T cell receptor beta chain. The antigen is unknown. The data were obtained in a study of T cells in Graves' hyperthyroidism and ophthalmopathy. Study-wide background: Peripheral blood was secured at the point of initial diagnosis, before any treatment.

Findings of the study overall: Ophthalmopathy and stable hyperthyroidism were separated by a 13 V-J model.

What was amplified from RNA transcripts were TCR beta CDR3 regions. The primer set for the first-round RT-PCR of the TCR CDR3 was HTBI. From the multiplex PCR reads, TCRdb called clonotypes with MiXCR, one entry per CDR3 protein. This table has approximately 600,000 distinct CDR3 sequences, over 11% appearing once. Subjects aged 18 to 65 presented with newly diagnosed hyperthyroidism of less than 2 months' duration. The PBMCs were taken from less than 11 ml of fresh peripheral blood. Trimming stripped 3 bases from V and 11 bases from J, with 19 bases between. The CDR3 has 14 amino acids. CDR1 and CDR2 from the germline V gene are MNHEY and SMNVEV (reference sequence).

This TCR was sampled from a woman aged 30 to 39 with Graves' hyperthyroidism that later progressed to Graves' ophthalmopathy. Sequencing was performed on blood. The rearrangement uses TRBV27 and TRBJ1-1; TRBD1 is a possible D gene (5 bases). CDR3 sequence (DNA): TGTGCCAGCAGTTTTAGAGGGGCAGGATTAGGGGCTTTCTTT. This translates into CASSFRGAGLGAFF.